The 8 T cell receptor beta chains listed next were all sequenced from one sample in a study of metastatic and nonmetastatic thyroid tumors. All patients were treatment-naive before thyroid surgery. TCRdb re-called the PCR reads with MiXCR. Counted here are approximately 17,000 clones, less than 30% occurring once; the ten biggest clones make up approximately 15%. Specimen: adjacent normal tissue. The receptors originated from a female donor with papillary thyroid cancer or a benign thyroid nodule (not recorded which). Some clones in this sample may be carry-over from other donors' samples.

V gene TRBV6-9 combines with J gene TRBJ2-5; D gene unclear. The V end was cut by 4 bases, the J end by 2 bases, with 8 bases between. Germline-derived CDR1 and CDR2 are MNHGY and SVAAGI. The CDR3 runs 13 residues. CDR3 region: CASSWGRQETQYF. DNA of the CDR3: TGTGCCAGCAGTTGGGGAAGACAAGAGACCCAGTACTTC.

The V call is TRBV2, the J call TRBJ2-2, with 7 bases aligning to TRBD1. The germline gives CDR1 SNHLY, CDR2 FYNNEI. Germline trimming cut 5 bases from V and 4 bases from J; bases unmatched to any gene: 4. CDR3 length: 14 amino acids. CDR3 residues: CASSLRQGTGELFF. The DNA for the CDR3 is TGTGCCAGCAGTCTCCGACAGGGCACCGGGGAGCTGTTTTTT.

This clone was observed a few times. The V and J genes are TRBV6-1 and TRBJ1-1; D may be TRBD1 (5 bases). CDR1 and CDR2 (germline): MNHNS, SASEGT. The CDR3 covers 14 residues. The germline V and J ends were trimmed by 7 bases and 3 bases, with 15 bases remaining between them. The CDR3 DNA reads as TGTGCCAGCACCGGGACGGCCAGGGACACTGAAGCTTTCTTT. This codes for CASTGTARDTEAFF.

The chain joins TRBV20-1 to TRBJ2-7; D perhaps matches TRBD1 (5 bases). The CDR3 is made up of 13 amino acids. V was clipped by 2 bases and J by 7 bases, with 15 bases between them. Germline CDR1 is DFQATT and CDR2 is SNEGSKA (reference sequence). In DNA form, the CDR3 reads TGCAGTGCTAGATACAGGAACGTCGGGGAGCAGTACTTC. Encoded protein: CSARYRNVGEQYF.

This clone was counted between two and nine times. The CDR3 here is CASSIPSQNEQFF. The CDR3 DNA reads TGTGCCAGTAGTATCCCATCGCAGAATGAGCAGTTCTTC. The genes are TRBV19 and TRBJ2-1; D not resolved. Per the germline V gene, CDR1 is LNHDA and CDR2 is SQIVND (reference sequence). Trimming shortened V by 3 bases and J by 7 bases, and 10 bases separated the two germline ends. This CDR3 has 13 residues.

V and J are TRBV20-1 and TRBJ2-7, with 11 bases that match TRBD2. The germline gives CDR1 DFQATT, CDR2 SNEGSKA (reference sequence). J was trimmed by 6 bases and V by 2 bases; bases with no gene match: 6. CDR3 length: 14 residues. CDR3 DNA sequence: TGCAGTGCTAGACCCGCTAGCGGGAGGTTCGAGCAGTACTTC. Its protein is CSARPASGRFEQYF.

The chain combines TRBV28 with TRBJ1-2; D unclear. Between the trimmed V and J ends, which lost 3 bases and 4 bases, there was a span of 12 bases. This CDR3 spans 14 amino acids. CDR1 is MDHEN and CDR2 is SYDVKM in the germline V gene. CDR3 in amino acids: CASSFPGLRYGYTF. The CDR3 bases are TGTGCCAGCAGTTTTCCAGGACTACGCTATGGCTACACCTTC.

This clone is medium-sized in the sample. The chain couples TRBV6-1 to TRBJ1-3, with TRBD1 matching 7 bases. The CDR3 consists of 15 residues. V gave up 5 bases and J gave up 2 bases; unmatched junction bases: 6. Germline V gives CDR1 MNHNS, CDR2 SASEGT. CDR3 bases: TGTGCCAGCAGTCCCCAGGGGGTAACTGGAAACACCATATATTTT. This translates into CASSPQGVTGNTIYF.